This note documents a single T cell receptor (beta chain) sequence. The data were taken from a study of CD8+CD57+ T cells in acquired aplastic anemia. The CDR3 spans 13 residues. Germline assignment: CDR1 LNHDA and CDR2 SQIVND (reference sequence). V shed 3 bases and J shed 9 bases, with 12 bases lying between them. The use of genomic DNA as template underpinned the TCR beta VDJ and CDR3 profiling. One entry per CDR3 protein, called by TCRdb with MiXCR from the reads. The sample has 75,000 to 100,000 distinct CDR3 sequences, about 67% seen once. Patients chosen for sequencing had CD8+CD57+ cells that had expanded, as shown by flow cytometry.

Source material: sorted CD4+, CD8+, or CD8+CD57+ T cells (not recorded which) from PBMCs. The TCR comes from a human donor with aplastic anemia. J is TRBJ1-5 and V is TRBV19; a weak D match, TRBD1 (6 bases). The CDR3 sequence is CASSIQGLSPQHF. The CDR3 nucleotides read TGTGCCAGTAGTATCCAGGGGCTGTCGCCCCAGCATTTT. The variable domain in full, completed from reference TRBV19 and TRBJ1-5, reads DGGITQSPKYLFRKEGQNVTLSCEQNLNHDAMYWYRQDPGQGLRLIYYSQIVNDFQKGDIAEGYSVSREKKESFPLTVTSAQKNPTAFYLCASSIQGLSPQHFGDGTRLSIL.